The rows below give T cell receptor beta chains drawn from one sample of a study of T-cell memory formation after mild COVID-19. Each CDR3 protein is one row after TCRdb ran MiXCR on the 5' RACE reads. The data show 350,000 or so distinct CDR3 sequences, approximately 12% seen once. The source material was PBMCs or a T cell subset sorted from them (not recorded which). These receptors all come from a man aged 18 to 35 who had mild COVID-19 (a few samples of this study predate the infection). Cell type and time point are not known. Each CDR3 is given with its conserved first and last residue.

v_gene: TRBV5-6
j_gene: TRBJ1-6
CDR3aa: CASSLLVGLDSPLHF

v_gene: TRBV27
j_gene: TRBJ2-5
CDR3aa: CASSLKLSGTQYF

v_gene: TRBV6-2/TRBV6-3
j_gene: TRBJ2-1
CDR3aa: CASKVYNEQFF

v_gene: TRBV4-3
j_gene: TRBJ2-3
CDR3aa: CASSGLTSGDSDTQYF

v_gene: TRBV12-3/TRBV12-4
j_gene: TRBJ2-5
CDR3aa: CASSELAGGLETQYF

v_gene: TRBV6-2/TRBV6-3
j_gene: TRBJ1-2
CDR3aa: CASRLRQDSFYGYTF

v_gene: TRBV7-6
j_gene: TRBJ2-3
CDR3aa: CASSFTGEITDTQYF

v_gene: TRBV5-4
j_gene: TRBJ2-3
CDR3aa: CASSQLAGGRTQYF

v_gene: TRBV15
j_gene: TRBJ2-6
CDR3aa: CATSGGPHSGANVLTF

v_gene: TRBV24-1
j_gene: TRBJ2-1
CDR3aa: CATSDITGDNEQFF

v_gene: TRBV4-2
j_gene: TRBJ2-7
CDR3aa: CASRGASVYEQYF

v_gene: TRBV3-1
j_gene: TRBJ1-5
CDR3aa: CASSQAAGPQHF

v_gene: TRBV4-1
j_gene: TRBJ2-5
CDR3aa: CASSQDLGWETQYF

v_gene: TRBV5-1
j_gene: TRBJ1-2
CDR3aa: CASSFGADGYTF

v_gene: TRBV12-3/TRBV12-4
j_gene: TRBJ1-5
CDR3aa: CASSLVQGVQPQHF

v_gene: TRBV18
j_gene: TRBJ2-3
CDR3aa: CASSPRTKTSTDTQYF

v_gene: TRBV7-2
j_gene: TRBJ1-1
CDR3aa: CASSLARSDEAFF

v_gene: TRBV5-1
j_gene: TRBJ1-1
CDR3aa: CASTRWDKGTEAFF

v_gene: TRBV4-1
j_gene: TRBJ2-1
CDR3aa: CASSQVTSGEVEQFF

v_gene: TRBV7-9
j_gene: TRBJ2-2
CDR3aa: CASSFEQGDTGELFF

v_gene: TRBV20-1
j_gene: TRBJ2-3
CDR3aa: CSASWGSTDTQYF

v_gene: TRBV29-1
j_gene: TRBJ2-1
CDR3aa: CSVVKGDRKQFF

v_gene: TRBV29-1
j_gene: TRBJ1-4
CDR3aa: CSVGGQGEKLFF

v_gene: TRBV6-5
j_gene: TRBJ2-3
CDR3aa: CASKAGGPNTQYF

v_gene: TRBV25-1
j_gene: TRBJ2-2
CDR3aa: CASRARTGGHGELFF

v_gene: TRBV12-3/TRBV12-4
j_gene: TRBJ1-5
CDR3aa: CASSQQTGQPQHF

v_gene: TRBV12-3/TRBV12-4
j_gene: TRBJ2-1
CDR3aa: CASREQGGGPYNEQFF

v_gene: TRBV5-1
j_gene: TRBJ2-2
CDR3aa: CASSRQSPNTGELFF

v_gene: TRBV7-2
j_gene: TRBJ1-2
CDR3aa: CASSLGDRRGYGYTF

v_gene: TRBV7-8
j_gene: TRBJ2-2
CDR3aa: CASSLRQGLGTGELFF

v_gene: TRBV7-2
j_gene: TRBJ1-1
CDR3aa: CASSLSGVTEAFF

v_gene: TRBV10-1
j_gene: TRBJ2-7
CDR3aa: CASSGPGHPEQYF

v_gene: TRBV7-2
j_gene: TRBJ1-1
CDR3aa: CASSLWQGDYGTESFF

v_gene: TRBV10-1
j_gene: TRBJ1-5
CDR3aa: CASSEGQINQPQHF

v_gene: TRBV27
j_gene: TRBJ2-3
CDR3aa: CASMPTSASTDTQYF

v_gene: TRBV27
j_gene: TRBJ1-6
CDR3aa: CASSPMDSSPLHF

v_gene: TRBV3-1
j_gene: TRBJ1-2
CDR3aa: CASSPRTEPNYGYTF

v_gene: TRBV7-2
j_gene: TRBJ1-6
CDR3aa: CASSGYGLPLHF

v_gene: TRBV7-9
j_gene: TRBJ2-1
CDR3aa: CASSLAGGHEQFF

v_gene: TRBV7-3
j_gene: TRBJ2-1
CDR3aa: CASSLNSQGDEQFF

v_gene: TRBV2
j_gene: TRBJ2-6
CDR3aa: CAAAREGRYSGANVLTF

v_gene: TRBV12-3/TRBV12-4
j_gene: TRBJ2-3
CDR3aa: CASSLDGDTQYF

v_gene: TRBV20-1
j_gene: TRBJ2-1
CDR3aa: CSARVRTKYNEQFF